Listed here is a single TCR beta chain. The antigen is unknown. These data come from a study of resident and recirculating memory T cells in vitiligo. On the study more broadly: Shave-biopsy epidermis from lesional and nonlesional skin was sequenced alongside PBMCs.

Sequencing used immunoSEQ multiplex PCR; TCRdb keeps in-frame clones, though not all of them. The profile shows 40,000 to 45,000 clones, 85% to 95% of them singletons. Stability required unchanged lesions during the previous 6 months. Findings of the study overall: Non-conserved TCRs across sites and patients suggested distinct clones per lesion.

After removal of 5 bases from V and 0 bases from J, the junction contained 1 base not matched to a gene. CDR3 length equals 14 residues. Germline V lookup: CDR1 SGHTA, CDR2 FQGNSA. The receptor comes from a male donor with vitiligo. What was sequenced was blood. This chain links TRBV7-2 with TRBJ2-1; 7 bases fit TRBD1. CDR3: CASSTGVSYNEQFF. CDR3 nucleotide sequence: TGTGCCAGCAGCACAGGGGTCTCCTACAATGAGCAGTTCTTC.